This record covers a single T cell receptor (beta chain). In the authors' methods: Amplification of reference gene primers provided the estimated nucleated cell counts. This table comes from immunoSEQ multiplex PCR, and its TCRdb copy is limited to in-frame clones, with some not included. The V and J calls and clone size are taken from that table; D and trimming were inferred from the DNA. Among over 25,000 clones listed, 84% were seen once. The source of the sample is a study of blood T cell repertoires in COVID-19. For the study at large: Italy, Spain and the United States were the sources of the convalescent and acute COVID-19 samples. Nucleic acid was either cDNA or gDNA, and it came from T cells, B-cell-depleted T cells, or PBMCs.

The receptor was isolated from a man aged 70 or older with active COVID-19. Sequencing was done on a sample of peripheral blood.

The CDR3 nucleotides read TGTGCCAGCAGTGAGGACGAGGGCATGAACACTGAAGCTTTCTTT. Translated: CASSEDEGMNTEAFF. This chain joins TRBV2 and TRBJ1-1; D remains ambiguous. Germline lookup yields CDR1 SNHLY and CDR2 FYNNEI. The V gene lost 3 bases and the J gene lost 0 bases, with 11 bases spanning the gap. This CDR3 is built from 15 residues.